The table lists the clone carrying this T cell receptor beta chain with a few counts. Specified treatment: oral pan-JAK inhibitor, 5-10 mg twice daily. The entry originates in a study of CD8+ T cells in alopecia areata. cDNA prepared by RNA extraction and subsequent reverse transcription served as the template for sequencing. TCRdb's table, derived via immunoSEQ multiplex PCR, lists solely in-frame clones and lacks some. Of about 180,000 clones listed, about 47% were seen once; the top ten hold about a tenth. The TCR was taken from a human donor with alopecia areata. Sequencing was performed on CD8+ T cells sorted from blood, taken at approximately week 52, from a patient treated with tofacitinib.

The CDR3 DNA follows: TGTGCCAGCAGCTTGGTTCAGGGGAGCGTTGAACTGTTTTTT. It codes for CASSLVQGSVELFF. The gene calls are TRBV7-9 and TRBJ1-4; D may be TRBD1 (6 bases). The V and J ends lost 3 bases and 12 bases respectively, with 17 bases between them. The CDR3 is 14 residues long. Germline V gene lookup returns CDR1 SEHNR and CDR2 FQNEAQ (reference sequence).